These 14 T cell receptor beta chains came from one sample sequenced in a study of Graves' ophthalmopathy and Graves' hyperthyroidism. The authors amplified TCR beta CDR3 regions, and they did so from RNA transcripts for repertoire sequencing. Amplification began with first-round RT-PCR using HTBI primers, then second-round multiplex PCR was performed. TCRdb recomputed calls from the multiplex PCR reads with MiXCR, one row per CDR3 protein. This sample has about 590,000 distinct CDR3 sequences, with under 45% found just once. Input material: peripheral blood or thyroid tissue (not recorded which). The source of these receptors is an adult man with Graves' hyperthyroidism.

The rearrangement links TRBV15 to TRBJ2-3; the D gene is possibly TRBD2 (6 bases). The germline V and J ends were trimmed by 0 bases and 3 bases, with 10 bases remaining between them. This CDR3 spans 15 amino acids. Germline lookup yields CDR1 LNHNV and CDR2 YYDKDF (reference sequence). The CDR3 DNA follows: TGTGCCACCAGCAGAGAGGGCGGGAAAACAGATACGCAGTATTTT. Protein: CATSREGGKTDTQYF.

CDR3 bases: TGCAGTGCTAGAGATCCCCGGCAGAATAATTCACCCCTCCACTTT. This gives the protein CSARDPRQNNSPLHF. This chain joins TRBV20-1 and TRBJ1-6; D unresolved. CDR3 size: 15 residues. V lost 0 bases and J lost 5, with 11 bases in between. CDR1 and CDR2 from the germline V gene are DFQATT and SNEGSKA (reference sequence).

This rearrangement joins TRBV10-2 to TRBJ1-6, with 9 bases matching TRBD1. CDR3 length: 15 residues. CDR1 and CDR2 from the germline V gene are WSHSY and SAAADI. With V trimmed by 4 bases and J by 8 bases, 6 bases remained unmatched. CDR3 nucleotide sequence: TGCGCCAGCAGTGCCGGGACAGGGATGGATTCACCCCTCCACTTT. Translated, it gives CASSAGTGMDSPLHF.

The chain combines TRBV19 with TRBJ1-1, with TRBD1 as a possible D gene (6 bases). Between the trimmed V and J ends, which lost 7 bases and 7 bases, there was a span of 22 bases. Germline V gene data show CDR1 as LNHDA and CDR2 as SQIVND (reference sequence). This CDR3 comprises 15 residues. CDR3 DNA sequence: TGTGCCAGTACTTTGGGTACAGGGTTCAGCTTTGAAGCTTTCTTT. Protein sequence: CASTLGTGFSFEAFF.

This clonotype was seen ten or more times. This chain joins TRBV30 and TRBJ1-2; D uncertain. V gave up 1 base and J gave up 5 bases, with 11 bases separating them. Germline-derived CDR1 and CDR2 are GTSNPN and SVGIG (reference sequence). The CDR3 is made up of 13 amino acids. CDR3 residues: CAWSDSLPYGYTF. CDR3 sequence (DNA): TGTGCCTGGAGTGACAGTCTTCCGTATGGCTACACCTTC.

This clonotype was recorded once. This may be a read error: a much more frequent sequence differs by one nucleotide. CDR3 loop: CATSRAREATGELLF. The CDR3 region has the DNA TGTGCCACCAGCAGAGCCAGGGAAGCGACCGGGGAGCTGCTTTTT. This chain links TRBV15 with TRBJ2-2; D is tentatively TRBD1 or TRBD2 (5 bases each). The V gene's germline CDR1 is LNHNV and CDR2 YYDKDF (reference sequence). CDR3 size: 15 residues.

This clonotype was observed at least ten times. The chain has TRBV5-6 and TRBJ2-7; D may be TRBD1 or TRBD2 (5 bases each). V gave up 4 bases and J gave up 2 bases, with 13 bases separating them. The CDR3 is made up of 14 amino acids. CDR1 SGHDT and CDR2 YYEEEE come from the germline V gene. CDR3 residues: CASSPGTPTYEQYF. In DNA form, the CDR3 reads TGTGCCAGCAGCCCCGGGACGCCAACCTACGAGCAGTACTTC.

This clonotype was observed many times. The CDR3 is CASSLRQWETQYF. As DNA, the CDR3 is TGTGCCAGCAGTTTAAGACAGTGGGAGACCCAGTACTTC. The V gene is TRBV12-3 or TRBV12-4, the J gene TRBJ2-5, with a tentative D call TRBD1 (5 bases). The length of the CDR3 is 13 residues. The V end was cut by 2 bases, the J end by 5 bases, with 9 bases between.

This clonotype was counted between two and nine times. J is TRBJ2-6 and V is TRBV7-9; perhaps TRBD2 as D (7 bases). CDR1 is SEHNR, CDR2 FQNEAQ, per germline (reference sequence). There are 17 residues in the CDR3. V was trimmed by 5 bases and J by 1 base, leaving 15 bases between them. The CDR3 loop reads CASSPPGGQSGANVLTF. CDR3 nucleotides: TGTGCCAGCAGCCCCCCCGGGGGGCAGTCTGGGGCCAACGTCCTGACTTTC.

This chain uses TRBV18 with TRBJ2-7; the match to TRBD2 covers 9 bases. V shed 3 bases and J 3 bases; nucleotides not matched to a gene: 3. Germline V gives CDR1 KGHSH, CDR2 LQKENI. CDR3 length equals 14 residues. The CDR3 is CASSPDSGSYEQYF. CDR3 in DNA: TGTGCCAGCTCACCGGATAGCGGGAGCTACGAGCAGTACTTC.

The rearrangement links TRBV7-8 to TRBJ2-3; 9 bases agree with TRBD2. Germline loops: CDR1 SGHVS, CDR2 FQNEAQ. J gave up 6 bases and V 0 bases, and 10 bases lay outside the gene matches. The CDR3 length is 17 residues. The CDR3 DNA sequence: TGTGCCAGCAGCTTAGCCTGGGCTAGCGGGGCGCCGGATACGCAGTATTTT. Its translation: CASSLAWASGAPDTQYF.

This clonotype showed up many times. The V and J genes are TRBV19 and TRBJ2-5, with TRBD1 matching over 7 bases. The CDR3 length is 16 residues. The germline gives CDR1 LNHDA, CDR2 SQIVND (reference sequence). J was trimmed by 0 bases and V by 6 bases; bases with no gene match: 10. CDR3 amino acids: CASSPHAGTDQETQYF. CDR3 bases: TGTGCCAGTAGCCCCCACGCCGGGACAGACCAAGAGACCCAGTACTTC.

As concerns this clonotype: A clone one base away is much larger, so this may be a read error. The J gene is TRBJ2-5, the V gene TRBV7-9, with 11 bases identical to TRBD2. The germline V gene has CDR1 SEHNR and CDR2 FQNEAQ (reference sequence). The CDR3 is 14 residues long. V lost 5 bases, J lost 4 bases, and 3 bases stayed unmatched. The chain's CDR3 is CASSHGTSGETQYF. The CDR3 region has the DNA TGTGCCAGCAGCCACGGGACTAGCGGAGAGACCCAGTACTTC.

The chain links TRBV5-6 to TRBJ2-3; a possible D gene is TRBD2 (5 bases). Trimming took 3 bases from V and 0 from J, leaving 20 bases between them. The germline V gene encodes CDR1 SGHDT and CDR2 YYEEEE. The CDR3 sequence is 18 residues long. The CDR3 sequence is CASSSGWILPGSTDTQYF. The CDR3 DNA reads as TGTGCCAGCAGCTCGGGATGGATCCTGCCCGGTAGCACAGATACGCAGTATTTT.